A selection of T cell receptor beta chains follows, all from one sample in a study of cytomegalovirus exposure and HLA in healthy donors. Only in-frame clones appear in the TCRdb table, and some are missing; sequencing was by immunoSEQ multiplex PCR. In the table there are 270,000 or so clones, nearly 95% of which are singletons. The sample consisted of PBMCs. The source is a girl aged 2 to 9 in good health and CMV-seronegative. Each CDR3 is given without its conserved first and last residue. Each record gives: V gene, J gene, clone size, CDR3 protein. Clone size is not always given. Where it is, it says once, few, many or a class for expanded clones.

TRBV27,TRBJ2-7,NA,ASSTALDFGKYEQY
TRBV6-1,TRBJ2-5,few,ASSDRSGAFGTQY
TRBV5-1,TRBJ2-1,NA,ASSLENSGGARQF
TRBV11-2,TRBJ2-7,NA,ASSYSNSGTGGYEQY
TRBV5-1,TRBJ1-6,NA,ASSPRDRTRDSPLH
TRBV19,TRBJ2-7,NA,ASSSRLAGSLGEQY
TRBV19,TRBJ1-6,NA,ASSAQGSYNSPLH
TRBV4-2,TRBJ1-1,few,ASSQEGGPTEAF
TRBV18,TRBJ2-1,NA,ASSPGTSGAEQF
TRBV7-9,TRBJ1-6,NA,ASSPYTGSPLH
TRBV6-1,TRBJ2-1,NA,ASSPPSIGYNEQF
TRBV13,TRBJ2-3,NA,ASSYLTGTSTDTQY
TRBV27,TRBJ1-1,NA,ASSSRLMDRGWPF
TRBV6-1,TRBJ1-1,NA,ASSGVGAEAF
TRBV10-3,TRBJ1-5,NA,AISEGQGRQPQH
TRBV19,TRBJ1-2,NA,ASPHAGPNYGYT
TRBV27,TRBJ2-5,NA,ASSPTTGAFETQY
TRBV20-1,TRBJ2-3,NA,SADYADTQY
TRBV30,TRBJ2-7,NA,AWSTGTGNEQY
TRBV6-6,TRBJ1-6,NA,ASSYTQGSPLH
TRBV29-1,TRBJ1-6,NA,SVGDRVDSPLH
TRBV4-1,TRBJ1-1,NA,ASSGGAENTEAF
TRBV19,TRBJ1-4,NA,ASSLLGTDNEKLF
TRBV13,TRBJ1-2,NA,ASSLESGYT
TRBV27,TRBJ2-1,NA,ASSLTGKKDGEQF
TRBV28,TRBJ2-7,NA,ASSTTAIFYEQY
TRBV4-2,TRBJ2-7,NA,ASSASGEALYEQY
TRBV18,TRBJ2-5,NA,ASSAGTSLTETQY
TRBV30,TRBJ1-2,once,AWTHKRDFYVYT
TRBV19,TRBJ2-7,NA,ASRQVGTRRTEQY
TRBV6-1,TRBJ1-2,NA,ASSRDRVGYT
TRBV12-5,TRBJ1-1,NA,ASLGRGNTEAF
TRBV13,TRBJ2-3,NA,ASSLGQGGDTQY
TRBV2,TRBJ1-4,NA,AGNREGNEKLF
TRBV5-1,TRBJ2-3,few,ASRPWGTGGTDTQY
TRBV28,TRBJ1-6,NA,ASSPSSGSRYNSPLH
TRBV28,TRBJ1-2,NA,ASSFDGYT
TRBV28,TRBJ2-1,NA,ASSSPEVSEQF
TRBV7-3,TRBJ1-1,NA,ASTPPRPGTMNTEAF
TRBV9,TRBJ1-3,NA,ASSVANSSGNTIY
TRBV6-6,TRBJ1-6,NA,ASTHSSGLDSPLH
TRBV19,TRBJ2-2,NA,ASIRDLHTGELF
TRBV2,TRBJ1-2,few,ASGQGAGGYT
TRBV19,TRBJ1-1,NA,ASSGGTGYTEAF
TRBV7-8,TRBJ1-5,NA,AVDQGQGNQPQH
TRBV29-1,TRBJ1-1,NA,SAEGPAGTEAF
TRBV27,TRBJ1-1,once,ASSFRGANTEAF
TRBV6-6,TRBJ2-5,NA,ASSRGTQGNQETQY
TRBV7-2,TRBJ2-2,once,ASSLTENTGELF
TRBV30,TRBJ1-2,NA,AWSVRSEGGYGYT
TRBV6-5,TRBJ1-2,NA,ASSPGTGVGYT
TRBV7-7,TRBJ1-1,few,ASSLQGTGGGTEAF
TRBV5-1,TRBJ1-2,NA,ASSPGITGGDGYT
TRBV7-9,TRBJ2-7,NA,ASSPETRPYEQY
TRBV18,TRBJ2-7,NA,ASSPQQESVAEQY